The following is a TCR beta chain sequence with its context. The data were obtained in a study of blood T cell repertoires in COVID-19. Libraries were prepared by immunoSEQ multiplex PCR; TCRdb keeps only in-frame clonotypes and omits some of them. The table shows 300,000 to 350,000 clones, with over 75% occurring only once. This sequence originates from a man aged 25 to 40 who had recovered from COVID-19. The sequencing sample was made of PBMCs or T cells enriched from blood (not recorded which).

The CDR3 DNA is TGTGCCAGCAGCACGGCCGGGACAGGCAATCAGCCCCAGCATTTT. Translation gives CASSTAGTGNQPQHF. The chain links TRBV5-6 to TRBJ1-5, with TRBD1 matching over 7 bases. The CDR3 sequence is 15 residues long. In germline, CDR1 is SGHDT, CDR2 YYEEEE. V trimming: 4 bases; J trimming: 2 bases; junction bases outside the gene matches: 6.